What follows are 13 T cell receptor beta chains derived from one specimen sequenced in a study of Ad26.COV2.S vaccination and SARS-CoV-2 variants. Method: immunoSEQ multiplex PCR; TCRdb's copy keeps in-frame clones and lacks some. The profile covers roughly 300,000 clones, with about 85% appearing a single time and roughly 6% taken by the ten largest. Described treatment: roughly 19 received Ad26.COV2.S at low or high dose, single or two shots; about five received placebo; per-sample allocation not given. Sampling was performed 63 days after the first vaccine or placebo injection. Here the sequenced sample was peripheral blood, taken in a trial of Ad26.COV2.S vaccine versus placebo. The receptors were sampled from a person between 18 and 65 years old who received the Ad26.COV2.S COVID-19 vaccine or a placebo.

J is TRBJ2-7 and V is TRBV5-1, with 9 bases aligning to TRBD1. Germline V lookup: CDR1 SGHRS, CDR2 YFSETQ. CDR3 length: 14 amino acids. J lost 6 bases, V lost 0 bases, and 4 bases had no gene match. CDR3 coding DNA: TGCGCCAGCAGCTTGGGGGGACAGGGAGGCGAGCAGTACTTC. It codes for CASSLGGQGGEQYF.

V usage is TRBV29-1 and J usage is TRBJ2-2; D is unclear. The germline V gene encodes CDR1 SQVTM and CDR2 ANQGSEA. CDR3 size: 13 residues. Trimming removed 6 bases at V and 3 bases at J, with 11 bases between. The CDR3 coding sequence is TGCAGCGTAAGGAGCCAGGACACCGGGGAGCTGTTTTTT. Protein product: CSVRSQDTGELFF.

The rearrangement links TRBV30 to TRBJ1-6; TRBD1 aligns across 8 bases. V was clipped by 7 bases and J by 10 bases; unmatched bases: 6. CDR3 length equals 12 residues. Germline V gene sequence: CDR1 GTSNPN, CDR2 SVGIG (reference sequence). CDR3 region: CASDREESPLHF. The DNA of the CDR3 is TGTGCCTCGGACAGGGAGGAATCACCCCTCCACTTT.

The chain couples TRBV5-4 to TRBJ2-5; 8 nucleotides line up with TRBD1. The CDR3 is made up of 20 amino acids. Germline CDR1 and CDR2: SGHNT and YYREEE (reference sequence). With 0 bases clipped from V and 1 base from J, the junction kept 17 bases outside the gene matches. This CDR3 is CASSLDFRGRPGGGQETQYF. Written as DNA, the CDR3 is TGTGCCAGCAGCTTGGATTTCAGGGGGCGCCCAGGTGGGGGCCAAGAGACCCAGTACTTC.

The V call is TRBV7-2, the J call TRBJ1-4, with TRBD1 identical over 7 bases. CDR3 length: 15 residues. J was trimmed by 5 bases and V by 4 bases; bases with no gene match: 7. Per the germline V gene, CDR1 is SGHTA and CDR2 is FQGNSA. CDR3 nucleotide sequence: TGTGCCAGCAGCTCCGGACAGGTTCGGAATGAAAAACTGTTTTTT. As protein: CASSSGQVRNEKLFF.

The chain recombines TRBV7-2 with TRBJ2-5, with 10 positions matching TRBD1. The germline V gene encodes CDR1 SGHTA and CDR2 FQGNSA. J lost 10 bases, V lost 6 bases, and 11 bases had no gene match. This CDR3 spans 14 amino acids. In DNA form, the CDR3 reads TGTGCCAGCAGTCCCGGGACAGGGGAGTTTCGCCAGTACTTC. This encodes CASSPGTGEFRQYF. The variable domain in full, completed from reference TRBV7-2 and TRBJ2-5, reads GAGVSQSPSNKVTEKGKDVELRCDPISGHTALYWYRQSLGQGLEFLIYFQGNSAPDKSGLPSDRFSAERTGGSVSTLTIQRTQQEDSAVYLCASSPGTGEFRQYFGPGTRLLVL.

The chain couples TRBV5-1 to TRBJ2-1; tentatively, D is TRBD1 (6 bases). V was shortened by 1 base and J by 8 bases, with 13 bases between the two germline ends. Germline CDR1 reads SGHRS; CDR2 reads YFSETQ. The CDR3 is 14 amino acids. The CDR3 sequence: CASSLWAEGDEQFF. Here the CDR3 DNA reads TGCGCCAGCAGCTTGTGGGCCGAGGGGGATGAGCAGTTCTTC.

V and J are TRBV5-8 and TRBJ1-2; tentative D call: TRBD1 (5 bases). Per germline, CDR1 SGHTS and CDR2 YDEGEE. Trimming took off 4 bases at V and 5 bases at J, with 12 bases between the two ends. The CDR3 covers 13 residues. CDR3 protein: CASSQRQTYGYTF. As DNA, the CDR3 is TGTGCCAGCAGCCAAAGACAGACATATGGCTACACCTTC.

The chain uses TRBV4-2 and TRBJ2-7; 7 bases match TRBD1. With 1 base clipped from V and 4 bases from J, the junction kept 7 bases outside the gene matches. CDR1 and CDR2 (germline): LGHNA, YNFKEQ. The CDR3 length is 15 residues. CDR3 loop: CASSQGLQGQYEQYF. The CDR3 DNA follows: TGTGCCAGCAGCCAAGGCCTACAGGGGCAGTACGAGCAGTACTTC.

The chain has TRBV5-5 and TRBJ1-2, with a tentative D call TRBD1 (5 bases). Per the germline V gene, CDR1 is SGHKS and CDR2 is YYEKEE (reference sequence). The ends were cut back, 3 bases at V and 7 bases at J, with 22 bases in the middle. The length of the CDR3 is 16 residues. The CDR3 coding sequence is TGTGCCAGCAGCTCCCCCGCCCGGGACGGCGAGACTGGCTACACCTTC. This sequence encodes CASSSPARDGETGYTF.

The chain links TRBV3-1 (or the pseudogene TRBV3-2) to TRBJ2-7; D remains ambiguous. The CDR3 totals 14 residues. Per germline, CDR1 LGHDT and CDR2 YNNKEL (reference sequence). V was cut by 1 base and J by 1 base, with 8 bases left in between. The CDR3 region has the DNA TGTGCCAGCAGCCAAGCCCTATCTTCCTACGAGCAGTACTTC. Encoded protein: CASSQALSSYEQYF.

This chain links TRBV12-3 or TRBV12-4 with TRBJ2-7; no firm D call. There are 12 residues in the CDR3. Trimming left V 6 bases short and J 0 bases short, with 6 bases between. CDR3 sequence reads: CASRGNSYEQYF. CDR3 bases: TGTGCCAGCAGGGGGAACTCCTACGAGCAGTACTTC.

The chain joins TRBV30 to TRBJ2-1, with TRBD2 matching over 14 bases. The CDR3 contains 19 residues. CDR1 GTSNPN and CDR2 SVGIG come from the germline V gene (reference sequence). The J segment lost 7 bases and the V segment lost 0 bases, leaving 14 bases of the junction unmatched. Here the CDR3 reads CAWSVWGVGLAGGYNEQFF. In nucleotides, the CDR3 is TGTGCCTGGAGTGTATGGGGAGTCGGACTAGCGGGGGGATATAATGAGCAGTTCTTC.